This T cell receptor (beta chain) was documented in a study of circulating and synovial CD4+ cells in juvenile arthritis (dated by TCRdb to the mid-2010s). Study-level background: Within each patient, the TCRbeta CDR3 repertoires of synovial CD4 T cells, bulk blood CD4 T cells and circulating HLA-DR+ CD4 T cells were compared. The goal of repertoire sequencing was to confirm that a circulating synovial-like CD4 T cell subset was enriched in synovial clonotypes. What the research found in general, with its limitations: Traditional Vbeta family usage analysis did not detect the difference between circulating pathogenic-like lymphocytes and bulk blood T cells. Because T cell genome counts in CPL samples and bulk blood CD4 samples differed by at least an order of magnitude, sample-size effects were addressed. Synovial and circulating pathogenic-like lymphocyte repertoires were less diverse than bulk blood CD4 repertoires, and some CPL samples were as oligoclonal as synovium. Since overlap with synovium went up as sequencing depth increased, the measured fractions of shared clonotypes likely underestimated the full repertoire overlap. Circulating pathogenic-like lymphocytes clustered with synovial T cells and shared a substantially higher fraction of CDR3 sequences with synovium than bulk blood.

A word on this clone: No cognate antigen has been identified for it. Per-nucleotide qualities are absent, and no much larger clonotype sits a single base away.

According to the germline V gene, CDR1 reads SNHLY and CDR2 reads FYNNEI. Between the V and J ends, shortened by 6 bases and 3 bases respectively, the junction contains 18 bases. Measured from the cysteine to the phenylalanine, the CDR3 is 15 residues long. Of the read, only the CDR3 DNA is kept; its 45 bases are in frame from base 1. Receptor libraries were prepared by the immunoSEQ multiplex PCR assay. TCRbeta CDR3 sequencing was performed as a commercial service by an external provider. Per the authors' processing: Productive nucleotide sequences and amino acid sequences obtained through in silico translation were used in the analyses. Diversity was measured as Renyi entropy over a range of alpha values, and the median of 200 repeated subsamples was taken to equalise sample size. Pairwise repertoire distance was calculated as one minus the Chao-modified Jaccard index, correcting for under-sampling, and used for clustering. Frequency-weighted overlap with synovial clonotypes was computed over 200 sample sizes, 200 draws without replacement each, and reported at the smaller sample's size. As stored in TCRdb, this immuneACCESS dataset retains in-frame rearrangements with V and J assigned. A fraction of the clones does not appear; measured against another copy, unresolved V genes explain less than half of the discrepancy, and the remainder lacks a known reason. D and trimming were read from the DNA, whereas the V and J calls and clone size are those reported in that table. The sample contains about 30,000 clones, 90% to 95% of them found a single time. The ten biggest clones cover 2.9% of the sample.

The sequenced samples were obtained from patients with active juvenile idiopathic arthritis. Right after thawing, the cells went straight into sorting, and Live/Dead Fixable Near-IR Stain was used to exclude dead cells. The specimen was CD4+ T cells from blood. The source of this sequence is a human donor with juvenile idiopathic arthritis. Here the chain combines TRBV2 and TRBJ2-7; a tentative D match to TRBD2 spans 7 bases. The CDR3 reads CASRKEGEGLYEQYF. In nucleotide form, the sequence is TGTGCCAGCAGGAAGGAGGGGGAGGGTCTCTACGAGCAGTACTTC.